This entry features one TCR beta chain sequence. CDR3 length equals 15 residues. The germline CDR1 and CDR2 sequences are ENHRY and SYGVKD. V was cut by 0 bases and J by 4 bases, with 9 bases left in between. The data derive from a study of control samples from healthy donors and cancer patients. Assay used: immunoSEQ multiplex PCR; TCRdb lists only in-frame clones, some missing. The data show about 94,000 clones, less than 95% seen once. Sequenced input: blood. This TCR came from a woman between 18 and 30 years old in good health. J is TRBJ1-4 and V is TRBV10-3; D is possibly TRBD1 (6 bases). CDR3 loop: CAISESGGINEKLFF. Written as DNA, the CDR3 is TGTGCCATCAGTGAGTCAGGGGGGATTAATGAAAAACTGTTTTTT.